The table lists the clone carrying this TCR beta chain with a few counts. The antigen remains unidentified. Clones were sequenced by immunoSEQ multiplex PCR, and TCRdb holds only the in-frame ones, with some missing. The sample consists of under 1,500 clones, roughly 10% of them appearing once. Trimming pared 7 bases from V and 10 bases from J, leaving 19 bases between. The germline V gene encodes CDR1 SGHTA and CDR2 FQGNSA. The CDR3 totals 13 residues. The source of the sample is a study of tumour-infiltrating T cells in Burkitt lymphoma. Study background: This cohort included all epidemiological subtypes of Burkitt lymphoma. Survival, overall and progression-free, tracked with productive clonality.

The study's findings and limits: Public clonotypes, several, appeared across numerous Burkitt lymphoma patients.

Sequencing was carried out using tumor tissue. The clonotype comes from a human donor with Burkitt lymphoma. J is TRBJ1-1 and V is TRBV7-2; D call uncertain. CDR3 protein: CASTIESRSGAFF. CDR3 nucleotides: TGTGCCAGCACCATCGAATCGAGGTCTGGAGCTTTCTTT.